The 5 T cell receptor delta chains given below trace back to one sample, sequenced in a study of gamma-delta T cells after stem cell transplantation. TCRdb applied CATT to the RT-PCR reads for clone calling. Among more than 1,200 delta-chain clones listed, roughly 13% were seen once. Sequencing used gamma-delta T cells. The receptors were gathered from a human donor. It is not recorded whose cells these are; they may come from a transplant donor.

As regards this clone: This sequence is one base from a far larger clone and is likely a read error. J is TRDJ1 and V is TRDV2, with TRDD3 matching over 9 bases. Germline CDR1 reads GEAIGNYY; CDR2 reads EKD. This CDR3 is 15 amino acids long. The CDR3 bases are TGTGCCTGGGACACCCTGGGGGATTCCACCGATAAACTCATCTTT. It is translated as CAWDTLGDSTDKLIF.

The table lists this clone with a few counts. This probably arose from a read error, given a far larger clone one base away. The V call is TRDV2, the J call TRDJ1; D not certain. The last part of the DNA fits TRDJ2 better; the J call may be wrong. Germline V gives CDR1 GEAIGNYY, CDR2 EKD. This CDR3 has 16 amino acids. This CDR3 reads CACDTVEAPYTDKLFF. CDR3 nucleotide sequence: TGTGCCTGTGACACCGTAGAGGCCCCTTACACCGATAAACTCTTCTTT.

Worth noting for this clone: A read error is the likely source, as a far larger clone sits one nucleotide away. V gene TRDV2 combines with J gene TRDJ1; TRDD3 agrees at 11 bases. Germline-derived CDR1 and CDR2 are GEAIGNYY and EKD. The CDR3 contains 15 residues. Unmatched junction bases numbered 8, after V lost 1 base and J lost 8 bases. This CDR3 reads CACDTLGDTSVKLIF. DNA for the CDR3: TGTGCCTGTGACACGCTGGGGGATACATCAGTGAAACTCATCTTT.

By share of the sample, this clone is large (0.1 to 1%). At the DNA level, this CDR3 is encoded by other sequences in the same sample as well. This chain links TRDV2 with TRDJ1; D perhaps matches TRDD3 (5 bases). Per the germline V gene, CDR1 is GEAIGNYY and CDR2 is EKD. This CDR3 has 18 amino acids. V shed 3 bases and J shed 0 bases, with 22 bases lying between them. The CDR3 loop is CACDPVAQGAPYTDKLIF. CDR3 DNA sequence: TGTGCCTGTGACCCAGTTGCGCAGGGGGCCCCGTACACCGATAAACTCATCTTT.

This clone has a handful of counts. The likely explanation is a read error, given a far larger clone one base away. CDR3 coding DNA: TGTGCCTGTGACACCGTGGGGGGATATAACACCGATAAACTCATCTTT. Protein: CACDTVGGYNTDKLIF. This chain connects TRDV2 to TRDJ1; 8 bases match TRDD3. V lost 0 bases and J lost 0; bases outside the gene matches: 5. The CDR3 sequence is 16 residues long. The germline V gene encodes CDR1 GEAIGNYY and CDR2 EKD.